This entry lists 8 T cell receptor beta chains sequenced from one sample in a study of blood T cell repertoires in COVID-19. Here immunoSEQ multiplex PCR was the method, and the copy in TCRdb shows in-frame clones only, minus some. The repertoire holds 130,000 to 150,000 clones, with approximately 80% as singletons. Sample: peripheral blood. The receptors were gathered from a man between 65 and 80 years old who had recovered from COVID-19.

The J gene is TRBJ1-5, the V gene TRBV2, with D unclear. V dropped 5 bases and J dropped 7 bases, with 12 bases sitting between them. Germline-derived CDR1 and CDR2 are SNHLY and FYNNEI. CDR3 length equals 13 residues. This CDR3 is CASSRTEGQPQHF. The CDR3 nucleotides are TGTGCCAGCAGTAGGACGGAGGGCCAGCCCCAGCATTTT.

This clone was detected ten times or more. The gene calls are TRBV6-5 and TRBJ2-7, with TRBD2 identical over 8 bases. With V trimmed by 5 bases and J by 3 bases, 6 bases remained unmatched. The CDR3 spans 14 residues. The germline V gene encodes CDR1 MNHEY and CDR2 SVGAGI. CDR3 bases: TGTGCCAGCAGTCCGGGACTAGGAGACTACGAGCAGTACTTC. Translated, it gives CASSPGLGDYEQYF.

The CDR3 protein is CASSHGLNTDTQYF. Here the CDR3 DNA reads TGTGCCAGCAGCCACGGACTGAACACAGATACGCAGTATTTT. This chain links TRBV7-2 with TRBJ2-3; tentative D call: TRBD2 (5 bases). Trimming removed 5 bases from V and 2 bases from J, with 11 bases in between. The CDR3 is 14 amino acids. Germline CDR1 and CDR2: SGHTA and FQGNSA. The full variable domain, completed using reference TRBV7-2 and TRBJ2-3, is GAGVSQSPSNKVTEKGKDVELRCDPISGHTALYWYRQSLGQGLEFLIYFQGNSAPDKSGLPSDRFSAERTGGSVSTLTIQRTQQEDSAVYLCASSHGLNTDTQYFGPGTRLTVL.

The J gene is TRBJ2-2, the V gene TRBV28; 7 bases map to TRBD2. This CDR3 has 15 residues. Germline V lookup: CDR1 MDHEN, CDR2 SYDVKM. The trim removed 3 bases at V and 4 bases at J, leaving 5 bases unmatched. DNA for the CDR3: TGTGCCAGCAGTTTGCGGGGGAAGGTCACCGGGGAGCTGTTTTTT. As protein: CASSLRGKVTGELFF.

This chain links TRBV29-1 with TRBJ2-7; tentatively, D is TRBD2 (7 bases). The germline V and J ends were trimmed by 7 bases and 2 bases, with 12 bases remaining between them. The CDR3 is 12 amino acids. CDR1 SQVTM and CDR2 ANQGSEA come from the germline V gene. The CDR3, as DNA: TGCAGCGCCCGCGGGGGCACCTACGAGCAGTACTTC. Residues: CSARGGTYEQYF.

J is TRBJ2-1 and V is TRBV18; TRBD2 agrees at 13 bases. V was clipped by 2 bases and J by 3 bases; unmatched bases: 16. The germline V gene has CDR1 KGHSH and CDR2 LQKENI. There are 21 residues in the CDR3. The CDR3 nucleotides read TGTGCCAGCTCACCAGGATGGGGAGGACTAGCGGGAGATTACGGCTACAATGAGCAGTTCTTC. It codes for CASSPGWGGLAGDYGYNEQFF. The whole variable domain, filled in from reference TRBV18 and TRBJ2-1, reads NAGVMQNPRHLVRRRGQEARLRCSPMKGHSHVYWYRQLPEEGLKFMVYLQKENIIDESGMPKERFSAEFPKEGPSILRIQQVVRGDSAAYFCASSPGWGGLAGDYGYNEQFFGPGTRLTVL.

The genes are TRBV19 and TRBJ1-5, with D possibly TRBD1 on 6 matching bases. This CDR3 is built from 15 residues. V lost 7 bases to trimming and J lost 2 bases, with 15 bases between them. In germline, CDR1 is LNHDA, CDR2 SQIVND (reference sequence). CDR3 coding DNA: TGTGCCAGTACCATAGGGGGGGGAGGCAATCAGCCCCAGCATTTT. Amino acids: CASTIGGGGNQPQHF.

The chain carries TRBV15 and TRBJ2-2; D gene unclear. This CDR3 region has 12 residues. Germline CDR1 and CDR2: LNHNV and YYDKDF (reference sequence). V dropped 2 bases and J dropped 5 bases, with 3 bases sitting between them. The DNA of the CDR3 is TGTGCCACCAGCAGATATACCGGGGAGCTGTTTTTT. Protein: CATSRYTGELFF.